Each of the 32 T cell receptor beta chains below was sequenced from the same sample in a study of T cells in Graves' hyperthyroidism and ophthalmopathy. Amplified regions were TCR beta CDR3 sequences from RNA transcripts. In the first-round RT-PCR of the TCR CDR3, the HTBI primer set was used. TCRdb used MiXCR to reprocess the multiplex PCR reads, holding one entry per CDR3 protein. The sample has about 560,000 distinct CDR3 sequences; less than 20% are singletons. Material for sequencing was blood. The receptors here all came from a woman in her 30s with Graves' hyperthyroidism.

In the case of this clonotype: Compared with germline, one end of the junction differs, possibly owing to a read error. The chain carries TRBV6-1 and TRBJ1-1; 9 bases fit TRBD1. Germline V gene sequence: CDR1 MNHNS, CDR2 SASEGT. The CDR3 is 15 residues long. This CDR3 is CASSPTGGLGTEAFF. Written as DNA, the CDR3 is TGTGCCAGCAGCCCCACAGGGGGCTTGGGCACTGAGGCTTTCTTT.

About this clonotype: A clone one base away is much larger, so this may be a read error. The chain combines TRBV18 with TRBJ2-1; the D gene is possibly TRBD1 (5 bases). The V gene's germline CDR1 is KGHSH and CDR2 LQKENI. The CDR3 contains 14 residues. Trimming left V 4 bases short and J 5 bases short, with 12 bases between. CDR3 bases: TGTGCCAGCTCACTAGGGGCCAGTCACAATGAGCAGTTCTTC. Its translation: CASSLGASHNEQFF.

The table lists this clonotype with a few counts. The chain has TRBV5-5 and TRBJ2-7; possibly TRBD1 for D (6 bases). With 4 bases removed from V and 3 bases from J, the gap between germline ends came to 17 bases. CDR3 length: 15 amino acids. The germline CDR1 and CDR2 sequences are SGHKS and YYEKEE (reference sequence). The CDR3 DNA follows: TGTGCCAGCAGCCCTACCGCCGGGACATACTACGAGCAGTACTTC. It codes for CASSPTAGTYYEQYF.

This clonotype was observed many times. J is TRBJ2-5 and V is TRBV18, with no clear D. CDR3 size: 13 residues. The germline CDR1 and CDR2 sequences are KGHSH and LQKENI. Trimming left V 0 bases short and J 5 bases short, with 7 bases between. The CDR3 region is CASSPPPPETQYF. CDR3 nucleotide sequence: TGTGCCAGCTCACCACCCCCCCCGGAGACCCAGTACTTC.

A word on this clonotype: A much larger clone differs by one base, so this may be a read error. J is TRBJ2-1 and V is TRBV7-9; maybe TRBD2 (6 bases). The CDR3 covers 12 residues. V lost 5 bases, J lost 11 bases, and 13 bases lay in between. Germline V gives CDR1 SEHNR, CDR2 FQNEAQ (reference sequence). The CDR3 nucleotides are TGTGCCAGCAGCCCGCGGACTACCCAGCAGTTCTTC. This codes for CASSPRTTQQFF.

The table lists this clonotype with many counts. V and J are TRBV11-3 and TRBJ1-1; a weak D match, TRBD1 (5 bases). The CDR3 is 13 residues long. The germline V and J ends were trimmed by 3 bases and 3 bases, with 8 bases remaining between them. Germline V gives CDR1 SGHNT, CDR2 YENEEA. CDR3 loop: CASSFMGDTEAFF. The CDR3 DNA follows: TGTGCCAGCAGCTTCATGGGGGACACTGAAGCTTTCTTT.

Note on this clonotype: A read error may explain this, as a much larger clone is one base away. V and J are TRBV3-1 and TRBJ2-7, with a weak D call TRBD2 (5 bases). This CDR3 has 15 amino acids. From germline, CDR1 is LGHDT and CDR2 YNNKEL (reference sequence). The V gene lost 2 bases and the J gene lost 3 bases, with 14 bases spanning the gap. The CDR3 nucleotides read TGTGCCAGCAGCCAAAGGGAGTCCTGGGTCTACGAGCAGTACTTC. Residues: CASSQRESWVYEQYF.

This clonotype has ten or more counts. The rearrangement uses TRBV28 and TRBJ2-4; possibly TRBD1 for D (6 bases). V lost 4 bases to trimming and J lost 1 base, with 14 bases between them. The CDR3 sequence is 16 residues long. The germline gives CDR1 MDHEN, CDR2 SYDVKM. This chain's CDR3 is CASSSTGLGAKNIQYF. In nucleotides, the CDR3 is TGTGCCAGCAGTTCCACAGGGTTGGGGGCCAAAAACATTCAGTACTTC.

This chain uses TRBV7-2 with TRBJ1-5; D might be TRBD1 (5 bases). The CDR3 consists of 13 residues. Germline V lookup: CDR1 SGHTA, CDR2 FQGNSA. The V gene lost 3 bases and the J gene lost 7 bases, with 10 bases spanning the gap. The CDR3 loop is CASSLQGTQPQHF. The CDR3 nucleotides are TGTGCCAGCAGCTTGCAGGGTACCCAGCCCCAGCATTTT.

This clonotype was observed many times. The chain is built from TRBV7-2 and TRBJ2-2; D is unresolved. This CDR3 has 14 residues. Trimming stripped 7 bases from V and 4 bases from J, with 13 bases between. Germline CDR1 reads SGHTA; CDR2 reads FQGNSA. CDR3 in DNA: TGTGCCAGCACCACACTAAGCGTCACCGGGGAGCTGTTTTTT. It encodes CASTTLSVTGELFF.

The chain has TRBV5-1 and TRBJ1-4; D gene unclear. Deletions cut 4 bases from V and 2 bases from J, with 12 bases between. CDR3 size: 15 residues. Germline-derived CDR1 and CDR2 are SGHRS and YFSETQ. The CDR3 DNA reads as TGCGCCAGCAGCCCCTTTCGACCCACTAATGAAAAACTGTTTTTT. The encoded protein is CASSPFRPTNEKLFF. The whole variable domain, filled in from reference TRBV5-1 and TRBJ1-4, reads KAGVTQTPRYLIKTRGQQVTLSCSPISGHRSVSWYQQTPGQGLQFLFEYFSETQRNKGNFPGRFSGRQFSNSRSEMNVSTLELGDSALYLCASSPFRPTNEKLFFGSGTQLSVL.

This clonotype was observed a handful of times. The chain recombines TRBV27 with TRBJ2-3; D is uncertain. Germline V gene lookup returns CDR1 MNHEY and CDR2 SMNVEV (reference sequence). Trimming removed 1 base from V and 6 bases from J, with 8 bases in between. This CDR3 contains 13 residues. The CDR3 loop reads CASSLLSADTQYF. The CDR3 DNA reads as TGTGCCAGCAGTTTATTAAGTGCCGATACGCAGTATTTT.

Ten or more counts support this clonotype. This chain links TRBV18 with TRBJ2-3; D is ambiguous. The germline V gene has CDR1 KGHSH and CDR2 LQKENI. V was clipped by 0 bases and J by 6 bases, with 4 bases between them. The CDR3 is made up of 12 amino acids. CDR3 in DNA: TGTGCCAGCTCACCACCGGCCGATACGCAGTATTTT. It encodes CASSPPADTQYF. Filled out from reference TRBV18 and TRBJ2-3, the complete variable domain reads NAGVMQNPRHLVRRRGQEARLRCSPMKGHSHVYWYRQLPEEGLKFMVYLQKENIIDESGMPKERFSAEFPKEGPSILRIQQVVRGDSAAYFCASSPPADTQYFGPGTRLTVL.

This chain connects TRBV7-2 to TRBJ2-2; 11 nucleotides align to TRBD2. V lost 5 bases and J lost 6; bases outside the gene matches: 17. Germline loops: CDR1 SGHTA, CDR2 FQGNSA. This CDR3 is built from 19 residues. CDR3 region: CASSKPGLAVETGPGELFF. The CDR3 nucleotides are TGTGCCAGCAGCAAGCCGGGACTAGCGGTAGAGACGGGGCCCGGGGAGCTGTTTTTT.

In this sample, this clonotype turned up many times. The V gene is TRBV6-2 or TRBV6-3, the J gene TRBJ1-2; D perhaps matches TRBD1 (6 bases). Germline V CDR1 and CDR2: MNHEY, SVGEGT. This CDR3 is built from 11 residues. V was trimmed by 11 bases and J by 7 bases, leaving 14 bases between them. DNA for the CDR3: TGTGCCGCGGGGGGCCTCGGTGGCTACACCTTC. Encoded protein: CAAGGLGGYTF.

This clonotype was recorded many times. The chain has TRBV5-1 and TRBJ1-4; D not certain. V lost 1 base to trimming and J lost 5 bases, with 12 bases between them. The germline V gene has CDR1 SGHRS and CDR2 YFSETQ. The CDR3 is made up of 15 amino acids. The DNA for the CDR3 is TGCGCCAGCAGCTTGCGTCCCGCTTCCAATGAAAAACTGTTTTTT. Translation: CASSLRPASNEKLFF.

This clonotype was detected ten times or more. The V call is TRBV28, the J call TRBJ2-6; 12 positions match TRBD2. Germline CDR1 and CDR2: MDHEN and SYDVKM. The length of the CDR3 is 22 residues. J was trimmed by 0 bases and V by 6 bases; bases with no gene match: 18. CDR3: CASRRSGLAGKVSPSGANVLTF. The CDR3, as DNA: TGTGCCAGCAGGCGATCCGGACTAGCGGGAAAGGTGTCCCCCTCTGGGGCCAACGTCCTGACTTTC. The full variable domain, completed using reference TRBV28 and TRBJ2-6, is DVKVTQSSRYLVKRTGEKVFLECVQDMDHENMFWYRQDPGLGLRLIYFSYDVKMKEKGDIPEGYSVSREKKERFSLILESASTNQTSMYLCASRRSGLAGKVSPSGANVLTFGAGSRLTVL.

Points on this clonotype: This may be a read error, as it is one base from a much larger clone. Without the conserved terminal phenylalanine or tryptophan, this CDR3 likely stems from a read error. The CDR3 DNA reads as TGTGCCAGCAGCCCCCCCGGGAGTATGTCCAATGAGCAGTTCCTC. Translated, it gives CASSPPGSMSNEQFL. J is TRBJ2-1 and V is TRBV7-2, with D perhaps matching TRBD2 (6 bases). CDR3 size: 15 residues. Per the germline V gene, CDR1 is SGHTA and CDR2 is FQGNSA. V lost 5 bases and J 6 bases, leaving 17 bases between the germline ends.

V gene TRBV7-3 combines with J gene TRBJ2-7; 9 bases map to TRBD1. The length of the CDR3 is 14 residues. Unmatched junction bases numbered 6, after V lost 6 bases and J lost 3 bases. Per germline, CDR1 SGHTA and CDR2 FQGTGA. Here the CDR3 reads CASRSQGAYYEQYF. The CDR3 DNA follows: TGTGCCAGCAGGTCACAGGGGGCTTACTACGAGCAGTACTTC.

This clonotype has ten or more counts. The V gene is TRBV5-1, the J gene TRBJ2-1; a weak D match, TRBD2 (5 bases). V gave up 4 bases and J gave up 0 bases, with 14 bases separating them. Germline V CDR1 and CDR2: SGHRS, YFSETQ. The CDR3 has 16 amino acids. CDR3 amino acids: CASSDERASSYNEQFF. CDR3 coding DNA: TGCGCCAGCAGCGACGAGAGGGCGAGCTCCTACAATGAGCAGTTCTTC.

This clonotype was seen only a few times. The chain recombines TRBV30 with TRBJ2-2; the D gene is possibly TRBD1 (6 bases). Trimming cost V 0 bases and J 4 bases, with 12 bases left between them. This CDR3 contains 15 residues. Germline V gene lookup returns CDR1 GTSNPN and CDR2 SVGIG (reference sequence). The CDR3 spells CAWSVQGRVTGELFF. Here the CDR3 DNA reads TGTGCCTGGAGTGTACAGGGTCGAGTCACCGGGGAGCTGTTTTTT.

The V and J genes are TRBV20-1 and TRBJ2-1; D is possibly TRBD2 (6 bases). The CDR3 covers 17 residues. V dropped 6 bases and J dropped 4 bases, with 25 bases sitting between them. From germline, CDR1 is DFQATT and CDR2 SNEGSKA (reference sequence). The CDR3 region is CSATAGGGPLTYNEQFF. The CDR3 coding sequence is TGCAGTGCCACGGCTGGGGGAGGACCCCTAACTTACAATGAGCAGTTCTTC.

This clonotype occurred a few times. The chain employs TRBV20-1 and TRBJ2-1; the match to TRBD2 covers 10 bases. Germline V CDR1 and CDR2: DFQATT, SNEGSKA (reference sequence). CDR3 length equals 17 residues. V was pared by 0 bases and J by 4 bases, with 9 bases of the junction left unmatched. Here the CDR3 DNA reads TGCAGTGCTAGAGATCTCTTGAGCGGGAGGGATTACAATGAGCAGTTCTTC. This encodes CSARDLLSGRDYNEQFF.

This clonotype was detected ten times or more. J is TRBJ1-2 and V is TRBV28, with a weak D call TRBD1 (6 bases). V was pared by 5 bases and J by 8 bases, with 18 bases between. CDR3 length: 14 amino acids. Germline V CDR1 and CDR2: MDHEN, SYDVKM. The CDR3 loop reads CASSPGHHSSGYTF. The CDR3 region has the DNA TGTGCCAGCAGTCCGGGACACCACAGCAGCGGCTACACCTTC.

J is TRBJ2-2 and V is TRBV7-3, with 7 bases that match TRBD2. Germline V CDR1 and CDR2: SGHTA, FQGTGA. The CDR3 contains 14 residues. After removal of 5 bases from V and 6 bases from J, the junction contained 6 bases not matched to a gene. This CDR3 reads CASSPRAGSGELFF. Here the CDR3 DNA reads TGTGCCAGCAGCCCTCGAGCGGGATCCGGGGAGCTGTTTTTT. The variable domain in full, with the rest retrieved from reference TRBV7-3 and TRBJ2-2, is GAGVSQTPSNKVTEKGKYVELRCDPISGHTALYWYRQSLGQGPEFLIYFQGTGAADDSGLPNDRFFAVRPEGSVSTLKIQRTERGDSAVYLCASSPRAGSGELFFGEGSRLTVL.

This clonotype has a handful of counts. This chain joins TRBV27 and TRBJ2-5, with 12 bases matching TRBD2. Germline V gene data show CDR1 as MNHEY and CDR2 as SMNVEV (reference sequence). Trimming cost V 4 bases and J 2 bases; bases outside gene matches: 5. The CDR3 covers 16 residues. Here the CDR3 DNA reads TGTGCCAGCAGTTCGCAGACTAGCGGGGGTCAAGAGACCCAGTACTTC. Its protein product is CASSSQTSGGQETQYF.

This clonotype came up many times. DNA of the CDR3: TGTGCCTGCTATGTCGGCCGGGACGGCTACAATGAGCAGTTCTTC. Translating it yields CACYVGRDGYNEQFF. This chain links TRBV30 with TRBJ2-1, with D tentatively TRBD1 or TRBD2 (5 bases each). V was trimmed by 6 bases and J by 3 bases, leaving 18 bases between them. The CDR3 covers 15 residues. Germline V gene lookup returns CDR1 GTSNPN and CDR2 SVGIG (reference sequence).

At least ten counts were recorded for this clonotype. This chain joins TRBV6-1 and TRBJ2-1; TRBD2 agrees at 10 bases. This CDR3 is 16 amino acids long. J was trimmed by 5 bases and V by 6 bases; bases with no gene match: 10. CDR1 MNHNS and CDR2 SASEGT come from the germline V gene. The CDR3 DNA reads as TGTGCCAGCAGGTCCCCCGGGACTAGCGTACACAATGAGCAGTTCTTC. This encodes CASRSPGTSVHNEQFF.

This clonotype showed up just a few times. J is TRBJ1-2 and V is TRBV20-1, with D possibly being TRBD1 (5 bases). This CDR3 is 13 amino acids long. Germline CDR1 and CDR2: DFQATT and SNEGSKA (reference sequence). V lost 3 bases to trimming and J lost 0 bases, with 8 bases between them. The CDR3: CSASGAPNYGYTF. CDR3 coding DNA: TGCAGTGCTAGTGGGGCCCCTAACTATGGCTACACCTTC.

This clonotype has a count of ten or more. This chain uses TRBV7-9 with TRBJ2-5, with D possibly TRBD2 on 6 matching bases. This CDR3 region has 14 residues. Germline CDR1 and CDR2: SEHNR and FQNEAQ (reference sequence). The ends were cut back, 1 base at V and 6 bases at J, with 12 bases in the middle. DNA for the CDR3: TGTGCCAGCAGCTTAGAAAGGAGCGGGCAGACCCAGTACTTC. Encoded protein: CASSLERSGQTQYF. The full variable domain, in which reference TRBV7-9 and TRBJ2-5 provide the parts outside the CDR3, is DTGVSQNPRHKITKRGQNVTFRCDPISEHNRLYWYRQTLGQGPEFLTYFQNEAQLEKSRLLSDRFSAERPKGSFSTLEIQRTEQGDSAMYLCASSLERSGQTQYFGPGTRLLVL.

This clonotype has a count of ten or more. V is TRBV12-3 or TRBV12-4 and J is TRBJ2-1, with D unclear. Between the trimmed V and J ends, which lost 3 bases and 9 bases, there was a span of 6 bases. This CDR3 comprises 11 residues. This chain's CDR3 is CASSFRGEQFF. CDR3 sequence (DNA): TGTGCCAGCAGTTTTCGCGGTGAGCAGTTCTTC.

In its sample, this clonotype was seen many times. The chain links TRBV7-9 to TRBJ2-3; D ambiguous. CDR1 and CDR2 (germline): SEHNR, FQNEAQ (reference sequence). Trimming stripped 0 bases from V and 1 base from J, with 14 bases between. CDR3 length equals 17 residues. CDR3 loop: CASSLAFMRTRTDTQYF. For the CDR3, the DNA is TGTGCCAGCAGCTTAGCTTTCATGAGGACCCGCACAGATACGCAGTATTTT.